This is a list of T cell receptor beta chains from one sample in a study of OX40 agonist ivuxolimab in advanced cancers. Clones were sequenced by immunoSEQ multiplex PCR, and TCRdb holds only the in-frame ones, with some missing. The repertoire consists of some 86,000 clones, with roughly 88% occurring once and the leading ten covering 0.33%. This specimen was CD4+ or CD8+ T cells sorted from blood, taken in a trial of the OX40 agonist ivuxolimab. Receptors were obtained from an adult with an advanced solid tumor such as melanoma, head and neck, liver or kidney cancer. Both conserved end residues are part of each CDR3. Size is omitted from some rows. Given values are once, few, many or a class for expanded clones.

clone_size: .
v_call: TRBV6-4
cdr3_aa: CASSRQGGNADTQYF

clone_size: few
v_call: TRBV7-9
cdr3_aa: CASSPRRQGGLGYTF

clone_size: .
v_call: TRBV19
cdr3_aa: CASWRQGGNYGYTF

clone_size: .
v_call: TRBV7-9
cdr3_aa: CASSLGDRQAFF

clone_size: .
v_call: TRBV19
cdr3_aa: CASIAGGQVFGEAFF

clone_size: .
v_call: TRBV19
cdr3_aa: CASSVGLRREKLFF

clone_size: .
v_call: TRBV7-6
cdr3_aa: CASSLQGDTEAFF

clone_size: .
v_call: TRBV30
cdr3_aa: CAWSVRGEKGYTF

clone_size: .
v_call: TRBV9
cdr3_aa: CASSVAGGQGDGYTF

clone_size: .
v_call: TRBV9
cdr3_aa: CASSGWDSSYNEQFF

clone_size: .
v_call: TRBV12-2
cdr3_aa: CASRLIRGPGYTF

clone_size: .
v_call: TRBV18
cdr3_aa: CASSQEVGPNYGYTF

clone_size: once
v_call: TRBV7-8
cdr3_aa: CASSLARVPRTDTQYF

clone_size: .
v_call: TRBV7-8
cdr3_aa: CASSLAASGGTEQETQYF

clone_size: .
v_call: TRBV10-3
cdr3_aa: CAISLGNQPQHF

clone_size: .
v_call: TRBV2
cdr3_aa: CASNRVNTEAFF

clone_size: .
v_call: TRBV7-2
cdr3_aa: CASSLVGMGDGYTF

clone_size: .
v_call: TRBV2
cdr3_aa: CASSPTGQGGYTF

clone_size: .
v_call: TRBV5-5
cdr3_aa: CASSRQGDTEAFF

clone_size: .
v_call: TRBV7-9
cdr3_aa: CASSLGDRNQPQHF

clone_size: .
v_call: TRBV30
cdr3_aa: CAWSVGTGSYNEQFF

clone_size: .
v_call: TRBV2
cdr3_aa: CASKGVGNQPQHF

clone_size: .
v_call: TRBV6-4
cdr3_aa: CASSEGTGTRPIYF

clone_size: .
v_call: TRBV5-1
cdr3_aa: CASSSGQGFTDTQYF

clone_size: .
v_call: TRBV19
cdr3_aa: CASSTHGTVNYGYTF

clone_size: .
v_call: TRBV2
cdr3_aa: CASSEGQANTGELFF